This is a list of T cell receptor beta chains from one sample in a study of post-analysis software for immune sequencing data. One entry per CDR3 protein, called by TCRdb with MiXCR from the PCR reads. Seen here are 550,000 to 700,000 distinct CDR3 sequences, about 40% observed once, and the top ten hold roughly 1.8%. The sequenced sample was blood. The receptors here all came from a girl between 5 and 17 years old with multiple sclerosis. The CDR3 runs from the conserved cysteine through the conserved F or W. The D gene is left open where the match is weak. A row's size may be missing; if present it is once, few, many or a size class.

>few|TRBV28|TRBJ2-7|TRBD1
TGTGCCAGCAGAACAGGGGAACAGCAGTACTTC
CASRTGEQQYF
>-|TRBV7-2|TRBJ2-1|TRBD2
TGTGCCAGCAGCCCGGGACTAGCGGGGGGGCTCCCCCAGTTCTTC
CASSPGLAGGLPQFF
>-|TRBV6-5|TRBJ1-1|-
TGTGCCAGCAGGCCGGGCCAGGTCACTGAAGCTTTCTTT
CASRPGQVTEAFF
>-|TRBV2|TRBJ2-7|TRBD1
TGTGCCAGCACTCGGACAGGGCCAACCTACGAGCAGTACTTC
CASTRTGPTYEQYF
>-|TRBV11-3|TRBJ2-3|-
TGTGCCAGCAGTCCTCCGACAGGAAAAATCACAGATACGCAGTATTTT
CASSPPTGKITDTQYF
>few|TRBV5-1|TRBJ1-2|-
TGCGCCAGCGGAATTCAGAACAGGAATGGCTACACCTTC
CASGIQNRNGYTF
>few|TRBV7-2|TRBJ1-2|-
TGTGCCAGCAGCCCCTATGGTACAAACTATGGCTACACCTTC
CASSPYGTNYGYTF
>-|TRBV6-6|TRBJ2-3|-
TGTGCCAGCAGACCCCGGGACCTTCAAAGCACAGATACGCAGTATTTT
CASRPRDLQSTDTQYF
>few|TRBV6-1|TRBJ2-4|-
TGTGCCAGCAGTGAGGAGGGACTTGCAGCCAAAAACATTCAGTACTTC
CASSEEGLAAKNIQYF
>-|TRBV10-2|TRBJ1-2|-
TGCGCCAGCAGTGAGAGAAGGTACAGCAACTATGGCTACACCTTC
CASSERRYSNYGYTF
>many|TRBV29-1|TRBJ2-1|TRBD2
TGCAGCGTTGGCGGGAGCTCCTACAATGAGCAGTTCTTC
CSVGGSSYNEQFF
>-|TRBV11-2|TRBJ1-2|-
TGTGCCAGCAGCTCACTTAGGGGCAGGAACTATGGCTACACCTTC
CASSSLRGRNYGYTF
>once|TRBV14|TRBJ2-7|-
TGTGCCAGCAGCCAAGCCGACCTAACCTACGAGCAGTACTTC
CASSQADLTYEQYF
>-|TRBV6-6|TRBJ1-4|-
TGTGCCAGCAGTTACCCGGAACAGGGATTTGAAAAACTGTTTTTT
CASSYPEQGFEKLFF